Detailed here is one T cell receptor (beta chain). The antigen is unknown. The sample belongs to a study of T cells after posttransplantation cyclophosphamide. Study-wide results and caveats: Recipient CMV seropositivity and CMV reactivation strongly tracked TRB clonality. Blood and skin or GI T cell repertoires showed limited TRB overlap.

Here immunoSEQ multiplex PCR was the method, and the copy in TCRdb shows in-frame clones only, minus some. Of about 21,000 clones listed, approximately 86% are singletons. The CDR3 consists of 19 residues. Germline CDR1 is MNHEY and CDR2 is SMNVEV (reference sequence). V shed 1 base and J 2 bases; nucleotides not matched to a gene: 17. Control samples came 1 year after myeloablative marrow transplants with methotrexate plus calcineurin inhibitor. The chain is built from TRBV27 and TRBJ2-7; 7 bases align to TRBD2. The starting material was PBMCs, obtained 362 days after allogeneic stem cell transplant with calcineurin inhibitor and methotrexate. The TCR sequence derives from a female patient in her thirties or forties who received an allogeneic stem cell transplant from an unrelated donor, was CMV-positive, and had acute and chronic GVHD. Some of these T cells may belong to the graft donor. The CDR3 reads CASSLYGPGGRAPAYEQYF. CDR3 DNA sequence: TGTGCCAGCAGTTTATACGGTCCCGGAGGGAGGGCCCCCGCCTACGAGCAGTACTTC.